Listed below are T cell receptor beta chains from one sample, sequenced in a study of early T cells in non-severe SARS-CoV-2 infection. Each CDR3 protein gets one entry after TCRdb re-called the 5' RACE reads with MiXCR. The data hold around 98,000 distinct CDR3 sequences, with 9.5% to 12% observed a single time. What was sequenced was whole blood. These TCRs come from an adult who was a healthcare worker with PCR-confirmed SARS-CoV-2 infection or an uninfected control (not recorded which). Each CDR3 is given with its conserved first and last residue. D genes are given only for firm matches. Clone size appears in some rows only: once, few, many, or a class for an expanded clone.

d_call: TRBD2; clone_size: many; v_call: TRBV29-1; j_call: TRBJ2-1; cdr3_aa: CSAPTSGRGNEQFF; cdr3_nt: TGCAGCGCTCCAACTAGCGGGAGAGGGAATGAGCAGTTCTTC
d_call: .; clone_size: many; v_call: TRBV12-3/TRBV12-4; j_call: TRBJ2-2; cdr3_aa: CASSLRAANAGELFF; cdr3_nt: TGTGCCAGCAGTTTGAGGGCCGCCAATGCCGGGGAGCTGTTTTTT
d_call: .; clone_size: .; v_call: TRBV12-3/TRBV12-4; j_call: TRBJ1-1; cdr3_aa: CASSFVSAEAFF; cdr3_nt: TGTGCCAGCAGTTTTGTGAGCGCTGAAGCTTTCTTT
d_call: .; clone_size: .; v_call: TRBV5-1; j_call: TRBJ2-2; cdr3_aa: CASSLKSYQRETWGELFF; cdr3_nt: TGCGCCAGCAGCTTGAAGTCTTACCAGCGCGAAACCTGGGGGGAGCTGTTTTTT
d_call: .; clone_size: many; v_call: TRBV7-9; j_call: TRBJ2-1; cdr3_aa: CASSRYNSRYNEQFF; cdr3_nt: TGTGCCAGCAGCCGTTATAATTCCAGGTACAATGAGCAATTCTTC
d_call: TRBD1; clone_size: .; v_call: TRBV29-1; j_call: TRBJ2-7; cdr3_aa: CSVEGQGYEQYF; cdr3_nt: TGCAGCGTTGAGGGACAGGGCTACGAGCAGTACTTC
d_call: .; clone_size: many; v_call: TRBV28; j_call: TRBJ2-1; cdr3_aa: CASSFPRNEQFF; cdr3_nt: TGTGCCAGCAGTTTCCCCAGAAATGAGCAGTTCTTC
d_call: .; clone_size: few; v_call: TRBV6-5; j_call: TRBJ2-6; cdr3_aa: CASSYSVAAAFSGANVLTF; cdr3_nt: TGTGCCAGCAGTTACTCGGTCGCGGCGGCCTTCTCTGGGGCCAACGTCCTGACTTTC
d_call: .; clone_size: .; v_call: TRBV11-1; j_call: TRBJ2-2; cdr3_aa: CASSPRDTFTGELFF; cdr3_nt: TGTGCCAGCAGCCCACGGGACACCTTCACCGGGGAGCTGTTTTTT
d_call: TRBD2; clone_size: few; v_call: TRBV5-1; j_call: TRBJ2-1; cdr3_aa: CASSPVPSGGMNEQFF; cdr3_nt: TGCGCCAGCAGCCCGGTGCCTAGCGGGGGGATGAATGAGCAGTTCTTC
d_call: TRBD1; clone_size: .; v_call: TRBV24-1; j_call: TRBJ2-3; cdr3_aa: CATGTGGQVQYF; cdr3_nt: TGTGCCACCGGGACAGGGGGCCAAGTGCAGTATTTT
d_call: TRBD1; clone_size: .; v_call: TRBV12-3/TRBV12-4; j_call: TRBJ2-2; cdr3_aa: CASSYLDRGPGELFF; cdr3_nt: TGTGCCAGCAGTTATCTGGACAGGGGCCCCGGGGAGCTGTTTTTT
d_call: .; clone_size: .; v_call: TRBV10-2; j_call: TRBJ2-7; cdr3_aa: CASSEPRTDSPYEQYF; cdr3_nt: TGCGCCAGCAGTGAGCCTCGGACGGACAGTCCCTACGAGCAGTACTTC
d_call: .; clone_size: many; v_call: TRBV20-1; j_call: TRBJ1-1; cdr3_aa: CSARAGDTEAFF; cdr3_nt: TGCAGTGCTAGAGCAGGAGACACTGAAGCTTTCTTT
d_call: TRBD1; clone_size: few; v_call: TRBV5-5; j_call: TRBJ1-1; cdr3_aa: CASSLKQGENTEAFF; cdr3_nt: TGTGCCAGCAGCCTTAAACAGGGGGAGAACACTGAAGCTTTCTTT
d_call: .; clone_size: many; v_call: TRBV11-3; j_call: TRBJ2-1; cdr3_aa: CASSSRTGEQFF; cdr3_nt: TGTGCCAGCAGCTCCAGGACCGGTGAGCAGTTCTTC
d_call: .; clone_size: many; v_call: TRBV30; j_call: TRBJ1-5; cdr3_aa: CAWSPGPNQPQHF; cdr3_nt: TGTGCCTGGAGCCCGGGTCCAAATCAGCCCCAGCATTTT
d_call: TRBD1; clone_size: few; v_call: TRBV28; j_call: TRBJ1-1; cdr3_aa: CATGGQGRAFF; cdr3_nt: TGTGCCACCGGAGGACAGGGGAGAGCTTTCTTT
d_call: .; clone_size: .; v_call: TRBV28; j_call: TRBJ2-4; cdr3_aa: CAIAAKNIQYF; cdr3_nt: TGTGCCATAGCCGCCAAAAACATTCAGTACTTC
d_call: TRBD1; clone_size: .; v_call: TRBV20-1; j_call: TRBJ2-3; cdr3_aa: CSARGQGANTQYF; cdr3_nt: TGCAGTGCTAGAGGGCAGGGGGCTAATACGCAGTATTTT
d_call: TRBD2; clone_size: many; v_call: TRBV12-3/TRBV12-4; j_call: TRBJ2-7; cdr3_aa: CASSPRGGGLPYEQYF; cdr3_nt: TGTGCCAGCAGTCCCCGGGGCGGGGGTCTTCCCTACGAGCAGTACTTC
d_call: .; clone_size: .; v_call: TRBV29-1; j_call: TRBJ2-1; cdr3_aa: CSVALGHQLGENEQFF; cdr3_nt: TGCAGCGTCGCATTGGGACACCAGTTGGGTGAGAATGAGCAGTTCTTC
d_call: TRBD2; clone_size: many; v_call: TRBV7-2; j_call: TRBJ2-1; cdr3_aa: CASSSQAGVSYNEQFF; cdr3_nt: TGTGCCAGCAGCTCCCAAGCGGGAGTGTCCTACAATGAGCAGTTCTTC
d_call: .; clone_size: .; v_call: TRBV20-1; j_call: TRBJ2-3; cdr3_aa: CSAPGVAITDTQYF; cdr3_nt: TGCAGTGCTCCCGGGGTAGCGATCACAGATACGCAGTATTTT
d_call: TRBD1; clone_size: many; v_call: TRBV19; j_call: TRBJ1-5; cdr3_aa: CASSIWRGLSQQPQHF; cdr3_nt: TGTGCCAGTAGTATTTGGAGGGGGCTTTCGCAACAGCCCCAGCATTTT
d_call: TRBD1; clone_size: many; v_call: TRBV9; j_call: TRBJ1-2; cdr3_aa: CASSVDRTGSTNYGYTF; cdr3_nt: TGTGCCAGCAGCGTAGACCGGACAGGCTCTACTAACTATGGCTACACCTTC
d_call: .; clone_size: many; v_call: TRBV18; j_call: TRBJ2-7; cdr3_aa: CASSPIGKNSYEQYF; cdr3_nt: TGTGCCAGCTCACCGATTGGCAAGAACTCCTACGAGCAGTACTTC
d_call: TRBD1; clone_size: .; v_call: TRBV19; j_call: TRBJ2-3; cdr3_aa: CASSIGRTGGADTQYF; cdr3_nt: TGTGCCAGTAGTATAGGGCGGACAGGGGGCGCAGATACGCAGTATTTT
d_call: .; clone_size: .; v_call: TRBV12-3/TRBV12-4; j_call: TRBJ1-3; cdr3_aa: CASSGDPEVRNTIYF; cdr3_nt: TGTGCCAGCAGTGGGGACCCGGAGGTGCGAAACACCATATATTTT